This is a list of T cell receptor beta chains from one sample in a study of T-cell reconstitution after alpha-beta-depleted transplantation in children. Via MiXCR, TCRdb re-called the PCR reads, giving one row per CDR3 protein. The sample records about 240,000 distinct CDR3 sequences, 9.5% to 15% being singletons. The sample consisted of PBMCs from the stem cell graft donor, taken from the stem cell graft. The receptors come from a human donor who donated a stem cell graft to a child with acute lymphoblastic leukemia. Each CDR3 is given with its conserved first and last residue. The order of the fields is clone size, V gene, CDR3 protein. Expanded clones are given a class, and other clones once, few, many or no size at all.

>many|TRBV7-2
CASDIDGLDTQYF
>many|TRBV5-8
CASSLSVGQRAKNIQYF
>many|TRBV14
CASSQEPGGFGNEQFF
>few|TRBV21-1
CASTPSNSSTGESYNEQFF
>many|TRBV7-8
CASSLGILDTSNQPQHF
>few|TRBV3-1
CASSHPGQGQYEQYF
>many|TRBV7-9
CASSLVSATSSGNTIYF
>many|TRBV9
CASSGIDRGASGNTIYF
>many|TRBV29-1
CSAFGFVDRGLDTEAFF
>.|TRBV12-3/TRBV12-4
CASSLPGLDQPQHF
>.|TRBV12-3/TRBV12-4
CASTLTGEETQYF
>many|TRBV25-1
CASRRANTEAFF
>many|TRBV6-5
CASSYDSHYGYTF
>many|TRBV12-3/TRBV12-4
CASTLAPDREAFF
>many|TRBV6-5
CASSYRGRETQYF
>many|TRBV27
CASGVPYEQYF
>many|TRBV29-1
CSVDRDRGYGYTF
>many|TRBV12-5
CASGSTGSYGYTF
>many|TRBV5-6
CASSSTGGANEKLFF
>many|TRBV28
CASSLRAGTDTQYF
>many|TRBV19
CASSISAPYEQYF
>.|TRBV30
CAWTQGRETQYF
>many|TRBV7-2
CASSRFPRGRTEAFF
>many|TRBV7-2
CASSLAVGAGTGELFF
>many|TRBV5-1
CASSLGQVTSQETQYF
>.|TRBV30
CAWSVRGGYYNEQFF
>.|TRBV30
CAWRGTANTGELFF
>many|TRBV11-2
CASSSMTDIYYGYTF
>.|TRBV28
CASSPTSGSAYEQYF
>many|TRBV5-5
CASSHPGTFAYEQYF
>many|TRBV5-1
CASSLGGQASSYEQYF
>many|TRBV5-1
CASSRDRGETQYF
>many|TRBV5-1
CASGEGGRYGGYTF
>many|TRBV7-9
CASSRGGRGQPQHF
>once|TRBV18
CASSPGQGRYTEAFF
>many|TRBV5-6
CASSLAGNQPQHF
>.|TRBV20-1
CSAREKTVTPQHF